In this sample, the clone carrying this T cell receptor beta chain turned up a few times. Its antigen is currently unknown. Researchers used genomic DNA as the template to profile TCR beta VDJ and CDR3. TCRdb itself ran the reads through MiXCR, one entry per CDR3 protein. The repertoire holds some 180,000 distinct CDR3 sequences, 35% to 50% seen once, with 2.9% in the top ten. These data come from a study of CD8+CD57+ T cells in acquired aplastic anemia. As for the study in general: On average, sorted CD4+ and CD8+ cells gave roughly 2.9 ug of DNA. Roughly 10.8 million reads were obtained on average for healthy donor CD4+ cells. Study findings and constraints: Patients versus controls showed no significant CD8+ Simpson's diversity difference. There were twenty-nine CD8+ CDR3 sequences that occurred in both patients and controls.

Germline V lookup: CDR1 DFQATT, CDR2 SNEGSKA (reference sequence). V gave up 3 bases and J gave up 4 bases, with 9 bases separating them. This CDR3 is 12 amino acids long. The TCR sequence derives from a human donor in good health. The sample was sorted CD4+, CD8+, or CD8+CD57+ T cells (not recorded which) from PBMCs. The genes are TRBV20-1 and TRBJ2-5; possibly TRBD2 for D (5 bases). The CDR3 bases are TGCAGTGCTAGGGTTCGGGGAGAGACCCAGTACTTC. Translating gives CSARVRGETQYF.